A single sample gave rise to the 7 T cell receptor beta chains below, sequenced in a study of T-cell memory formation after mild COVID-19. In TCRdb, the 5' RACE reads were re-called with MiXCR into one record per CDR3 protein. The repertoire includes hundreds of thousands of distinct CDR3 sequences, around a sixth of them detected once, and approximately 20% sits in the top ten. Input material: PBMCs or a T cell subset sorted from them (not recorded which). These receptors came from a man aged 18 to 30 who had mild COVID-19 (a few samples of this study predate the infection). Cell type and time point are not known.

This clonotype came up a few times. This chain links TRBV29-1 with TRBJ2-7; the match to TRBD1 covers 7 bases. Germline loops: CDR1 SQVTM, CDR2 ANQGSEA. The CDR3 is 14 amino acids. V gave up 4 bases and J gave up 4 bases; unmatched junction bases: 10. This CDR3 is CSVVKGAVSYEQYF. In DNA, the CDR3 is TGCAGCGTTGTCAAGGGGGCGGTGAGTTACGAGCAGTACTTC.

The V gene is TRBV28, the J gene TRBJ2-3; 8 bases agree with TRBD2. CDR1 is MDHEN and CDR2 is SYDVKM in the germline V gene. J lost 2 bases, V lost 8 bases, and 9 bases had no gene match. This CDR3 has 15 residues. CDR3 nucleotide sequence: TGTGCCAGCCAGAGCGGGGGACCCTACACAGATACGCAGTATTTT. It encodes CASQSGGPYTDTQYF. Together with reference TRBV28 and TRBJ2-3, the CDR3 gives the full variable domain: DVKVTQSSRYLVKRTGEKVFLECVQDMDHENMFWYRQDPGLGLRLIYFSYDVKMKEKGDIPEGYSVSREKKERFSLILESASTNQTSMYLCASQSGGPYTDTQYFGPGTRLTVL.

The chain combines TRBV4-1 with TRBJ2-5; 13 bases are a match to TRBD2. CDR3 length: 16 amino acids. The germline CDR1 and CDR2 sequences are MGHRA and YSYEKL. V was clipped by 5 bases and J by 5 bases; unmatched bases: 8. The CDR3 region has the DNA TGCGCCAGCAGCGCGCGGACTAGCGGGGGACGGGAGACCCAGTACTTC. This gives the protein CASSARTSGGRETQYF.

This chain links TRBV7-2 with TRBJ2-5; 8 bases align to TRBD1. This CDR3 has 16 amino acids. The V gene end was trimmed by 2 bases and the J gene end by 1 base; junction bases not matched to a gene: 6. CDR1 is SGHTA and CDR2 is FQGNSA in the germline V gene. The CDR3 DNA reads TGTGCCAGCAGCTTAATCCTCAGGGGGCCCCAAGAGACCCAGTACTTC. It yields the protein CASSLILRGPQETQYF.

This clonotype appeared a few times. The chain has TRBV28 and TRBJ2-1, with a possible D match to TRBD2 (5 bases). V shed 4 bases and J shed 9 bases, with 10 bases lying between them. This CDR3 is 12 amino acids long. Looked up from germline, CDR1 is MDHEN and CDR2 is SYDVKM. In nucleotides, the CDR3 is TGTGCCAGCAGTTCCCCCGGGGTTGAGCAGTTCTTC. Its translation is CASSSPGVEQFF. The whole variable domain, remainder taken from reference TRBV28 and TRBJ2-1, is DVKVTQSSRYLVKRTGEKVFLECVQDMDHENMFWYRQDPGLGLRLIYFSYDVKMKEKGDIPEGYSVSREKKERFSLILESASTNQTSMYLCASSSPGVEQFFGPGTRLTVL.

This clonotype appeared a few times. The chain uses TRBV19 and TRBJ1-2, with a tentative D call TRBD1 (6 bases). Germline CDR1 reads LNHDA; CDR2 reads SQIVND (reference sequence). This CDR3 is 12 amino acids long. V dropped 7 bases and J dropped 4 bases, with 10 bases sitting between them. CDR3 coding DNA: TGTGCCAGTAAGGGGGACCTCTATGGCTACACCTTC. Its translation is CASKGDLYGYTF. The variable domain in full, with the rest retrieved from reference TRBV19 and TRBJ1-2, is DGGITQSPKYLFRKEGQNVTLSCEQNLNHDAMYWYRQDPGQGLRLIYYSQIVNDFQKGDIAEGYSVSREKKESFPLTVTSAQKNPTAFYLCASKGDLYGYTFGSGTRLTVV.

This sequence joins TRBV6-1 and TRBJ2-1, with 7 bases fitting TRBD2. J lost 8 bases, V lost 2 bases, and 3 bases had no gene match. This CDR3 has 13 residues. Germline CDR1 MNHNS, CDR2 SASEGT. The CDR3 protein is CASSELGGDEQFF. The CDR3 DNA reads as TGTGCCAGCAGTGAACTTGGGGGGGATGAGCAGTTCTTC.